A selection of T cell receptor beta chains follows, all from one sample in a study of cytomegalovirus exposure and HLA in healthy donors. Using immunoSEQ multiplex PCR, the repertoire was profiled, and TCRdb retains in-frame clones only, with some absent. The sample yields around 100,000 clones, over 60% seen once. The sequenced material came from PBMCs. The receptors shown here come from a woman in her thirties in good health and CMV-seronegative. CDR3s include the opening cysteine and the closing phenylalanine or tryptophan. A D gene is named only where the DNA matches it firmly. The size field is filled for only some rows; it gives once, few, many or a size class.

cdr3_nt: TGTGCCAGCATGGACAGGGCTGACGAGCAGTACTTC
cdr3_aa: CASMDRADEQYF
clone_size: -
v_call: TRBV6-5
d_call: TRBD1
j_call: TRBJ2-7

cdr3_nt: TGTGCCAGCAGCTTAAGGCCAGGGCTAGCGGGAAACTACAATGAGCAGTTCTTC
cdr3_aa: CASSLRPGLAGNYNEQFF
clone_size: -
v_call: TRBV7-8
d_call: TRBD2
j_call: TRBJ2-1

cdr3_nt: TGTGCCAGCAGCGCAGGAGCGGGAGAGGGAGGGGAGCAGTACTTC
cdr3_aa: CASSAGAGEGGEQYF
clone_size: -
v_call: TRBV9
d_call: TRBD2
j_call: TRBJ2-7

cdr3_nt: TGTGCGACTTGGGGGGATTATAGCTCCTACGAGCAGTACTTC
cdr3_aa: CATWGDYSSYEQYF
clone_size: -
v_call: TRBV28
d_call: -
j_call: TRBJ2-7

cdr3_nt: TGTGCCAGCAGTACCCCCGCCCGGGGGGCAACCTACGAGCAGTACTTC
cdr3_aa: CASSTPARGATYEQYF
clone_size: -
v_call: TRBV28
d_call: -
j_call: TRBJ2-7

cdr3_nt: TGTGCCAGCAGCAGCGGACTAGCCCTCACGACCGGGGAGCTGTTTTTT
cdr3_aa: CASSSGLALTTGELFF
clone_size: -
v_call: TRBV5-8
d_call: TRBD2
j_call: TRBJ2-2

cdr3_nt: TGTGCCAGCAGTGAAATTCCAACCGCGGGCGAGCAGTTCTTC
cdr3_aa: CASSEIPTAGEQFF
clone_size: -
v_call: TRBV6-1
d_call: -
j_call: TRBJ2-1

cdr3_nt: TGTGCCTGCAGACTAGCGGGTTACAATGAGCAGTTCTTC
cdr3_aa: CACRLAGYNEQFF
clone_size: -
v_call: TRBV2
d_call: TRBD2
j_call: TRBJ2-1

cdr3_nt: TGTGCCAGCAGTGATCACAGGGGAGCTTTCTTT
cdr3_aa: CASSDHRGAFF
clone_size: few
v_call: TRBV25-1
d_call: TRBD1
j_call: TRBJ1-1

cdr3_nt: TGTGCCAGCAGTGACTCGGGACTAGCGGCAGATACGCAGTATTTT
cdr3_aa: CASSDSGLAADTQYF
clone_size: -
v_call: TRBV6-4
d_call: TRBD2
j_call: TRBJ2-3

cdr3_nt: TGCGCCAGCAGCTTGGGCGGGCCCGGACAGGTCCTTAATGAAAAACTGTTTTTT
cdr3_aa: CASSLGGPGQVLNEKLFF
clone_size: -
v_call: TRBV5-1
d_call: TRBD1
j_call: TRBJ1-4

cdr3_nt: TGTGCCAGCAGCTCCGGGAGACTGGGTGAGCAGTTCTTC
cdr3_aa: CASSSGRLGEQFF
clone_size: -
v_call: TRBV11-3
d_call: -
j_call: TRBJ2-1

cdr3_nt: TGTGCCAGCAGTGCCCGCATGCGAGGCTCCTACGAGCAGTACTTC
cdr3_aa: CASSARMRGSYEQYF
clone_size: -
v_call: TRBV6-1
d_call: -
j_call: TRBJ2-7

cdr3_nt: TGCGCCAGCAGCTTGGATACGGGGTTGAACACTGAAGCTTTCTTT
cdr3_aa: CASSLDTGLNTEAFF
clone_size: -
v_call: TRBV5-1
d_call: -
j_call: TRBJ1-1

cdr3_nt: TGTGCCTGGAGTGGGACTCTCTACGAGCAGTACTTC
cdr3_aa: CAWSGTLYEQYF
clone_size: -
v_call: TRBV30
d_call: -
j_call: TRBJ2-7

cdr3_nt: TGTGCCAGCAGAGACTCGCTTACCTACGAGCAGTACTTC
cdr3_aa: CASRDSLTYEQYF
clone_size: -
v_call: TRBV6-1
d_call: -
j_call: TRBJ2-7

cdr3_nt: TGTGCCAGCAGCGTAAACCCGGGACACCCTTCCTACGAGCAGTACTTC
cdr3_aa: CASSVNPGHPSYEQYF
clone_size: -
v_call: TRBV9
d_call: -
j_call: TRBJ2-7

cdr3_nt: TGTGCCAGAAGCCCCCGGGACAGGGGGCGAGGACAGCCCCAGCATTTT
cdr3_aa: CARSPRDRGRGQPQHF
clone_size: few
v_call: TRBV7-5
d_call: -
j_call: TRBJ1-5

cdr3_nt: TGTGCCAGCAGTTTGGGACAGGAACCCTACGAGCAGTACTTC
cdr3_aa: CASSLGQEPYEQYF
clone_size: -
v_call: TRBV28
d_call: TRBD1
j_call: TRBJ2-7

cdr3_nt: TGTGCCAGCAGGCTTGTTTTGTCCTATAATGAAAAACTGTTTTTT
cdr3_aa: CASRLVLSYNEKLFF
clone_size: -
v_call: TRBV2
d_call: -
j_call: TRBJ1-4

cdr3_nt: TGTGCCAGCAGCATACAGGAGACCCAGTACTTC
cdr3_aa: CASSIQETQYF
clone_size: few
v_call: TRBV7-9
d_call: -
j_call: TRBJ2-5

cdr3_nt: TGTGCCAGCAGTTTAAGGGCTAGCGGGAGCTACAATGAGCAGTTCTTC
cdr3_aa: CASSLRASGSYNEQFF
clone_size: -
v_call: TRBV28
d_call: TRBD2
j_call: TRBJ2-1

cdr3_nt: TGTGCCAGCAGTCCTATCTCAGGCACCTATGGCTACACCTTC
cdr3_aa: CASSPISGTYGYTF
clone_size: few
v_call: TRBV27
d_call: -
j_call: TRBJ1-2

cdr3_nt: TGTGCCAGCAGCTTAGTGCCCGGGACAGGCCAAGCTTTCTTT
cdr3_aa: CASSLVPGTGQAFF
clone_size: -
v_call: TRBV7-8
d_call: TRBD1
j_call: TRBJ1-1

cdr3_nt: TGTGCCACCAGCAGAGATAGAGACAGAGGCACCGGGGAGCTGTTTTTT
cdr3_aa: CATSRDRDRGTGELFF
clone_size: -
v_call: TRBV15
d_call: -
j_call: TRBJ2-2

cdr3_nt: TGCGCCAGCAGCTTGGGACTAGCGGGACTCTACAATGAGCAGTTCTTC
cdr3_aa: CASSLGLAGLYNEQFF
clone_size: -
v_call: TRBV5-1
d_call: TRBD2
j_call: TRBJ2-1

cdr3_nt: TGTGCCAGCAGCGCACGGGACAGTTCCTACAATGAGCAGTTCTTC
cdr3_aa: CASSARDSSYNEQFF
clone_size: -
v_call: TRBV25-1
d_call: TRBD1
j_call: TRBJ2-1

cdr3_nt: TGTGCCAGTATGAGACAGGGGGCTAGCAATCAGCCCCAGCATTTT
cdr3_aa: CASMRQGASNQPQHF
clone_size: -
v_call: TRBV19
d_call: TRBD1
j_call: TRBJ1-5